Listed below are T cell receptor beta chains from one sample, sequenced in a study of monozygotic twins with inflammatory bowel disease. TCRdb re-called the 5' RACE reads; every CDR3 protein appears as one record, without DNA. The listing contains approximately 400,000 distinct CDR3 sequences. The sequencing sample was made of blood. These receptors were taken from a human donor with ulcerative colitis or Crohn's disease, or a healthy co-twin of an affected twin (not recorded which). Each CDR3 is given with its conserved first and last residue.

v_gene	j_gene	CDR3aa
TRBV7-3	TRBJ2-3	CASSPNTGVDTQYF
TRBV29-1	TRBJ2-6	CSVRTSSGANVLTF
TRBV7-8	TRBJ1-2	CASSLQIKDYGYTF
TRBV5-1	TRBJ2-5	CASNFRGAAETQYF
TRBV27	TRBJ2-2	CASTISGIFSGELFF
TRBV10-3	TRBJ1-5	CAISESTGNQPQHF
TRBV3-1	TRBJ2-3	CAAGGTDTQYF
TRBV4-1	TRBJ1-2	CASSQDRGDYYGYTF
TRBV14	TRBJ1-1	CASSQSFEVVPGRPGTEAFF
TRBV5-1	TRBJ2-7	CASSLAGSTYEQYF
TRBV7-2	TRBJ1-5	CASSLAGAGLDGQPQHF
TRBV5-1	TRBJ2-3	CASSPGLGDADTQYF
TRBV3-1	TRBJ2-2	CASSRLAANTGELFF
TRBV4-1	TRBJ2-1	CASSPRGQGAFHEQFF
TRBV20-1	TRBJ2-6	CSARYQGAGGANVLTF
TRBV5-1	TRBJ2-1	CASSMTGAVNEQFF
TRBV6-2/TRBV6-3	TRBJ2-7	CASSLVQGGPYEQYF
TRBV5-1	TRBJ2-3	CASSVRIGGRRTDTQYF
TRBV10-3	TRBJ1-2	CAITGDSAGYTF
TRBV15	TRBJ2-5	CATSREGGSPETQYF
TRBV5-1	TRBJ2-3	CASSLGTSGRATDTQYF
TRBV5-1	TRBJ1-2	CASSLGDGGYGYTF
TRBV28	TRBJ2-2	CASSSYRGNTGELFF
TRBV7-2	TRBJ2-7	CASRPTGTTTGEQYF
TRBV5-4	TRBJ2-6	CASSLRGNRISGANVLTF
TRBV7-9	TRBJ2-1	CASSPIDEQFF
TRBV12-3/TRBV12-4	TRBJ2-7	CASSFLGGSSYEQYF
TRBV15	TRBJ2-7	CATSRDHYEQYF
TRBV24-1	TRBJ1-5	CATSEQGNQPQHF
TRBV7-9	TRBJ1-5	CASSFQSSNQPQHF
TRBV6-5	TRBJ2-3	CASSYSRGGGTDTQYF
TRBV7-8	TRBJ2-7	CASSLGLVGEQYF
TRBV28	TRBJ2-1	CASSPLEWGNEQFF
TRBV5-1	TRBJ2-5	CASSSRDWGETQYF
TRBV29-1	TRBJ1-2	CSVEGAPDRAYGYTF
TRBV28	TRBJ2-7	CASSFRAQYEQYF
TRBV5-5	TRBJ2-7	CASSLAPRQGEQYF
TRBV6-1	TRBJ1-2	CASSDRTGFVGYNF
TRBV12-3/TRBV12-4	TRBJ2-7	CASSLGQGAEQYF
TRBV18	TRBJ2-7	CASASRGSYEQYF